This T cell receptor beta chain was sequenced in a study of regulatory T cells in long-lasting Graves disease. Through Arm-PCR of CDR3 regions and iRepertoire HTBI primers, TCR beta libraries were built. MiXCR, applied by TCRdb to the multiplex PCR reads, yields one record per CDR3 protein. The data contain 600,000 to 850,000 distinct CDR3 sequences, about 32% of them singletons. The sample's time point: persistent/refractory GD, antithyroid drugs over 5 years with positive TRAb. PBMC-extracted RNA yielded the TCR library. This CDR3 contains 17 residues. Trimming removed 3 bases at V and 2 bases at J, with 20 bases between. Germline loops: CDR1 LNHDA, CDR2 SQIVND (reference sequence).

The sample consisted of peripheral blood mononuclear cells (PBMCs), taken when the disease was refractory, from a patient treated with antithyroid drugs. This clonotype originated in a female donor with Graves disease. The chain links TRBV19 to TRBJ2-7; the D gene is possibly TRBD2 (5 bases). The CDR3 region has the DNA TGTGCCAGTAGTATTTGGCTCCCGGGGATCGAAACCTACGAGCAGTACTTC. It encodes CASSIWLPGIETYEQYF.